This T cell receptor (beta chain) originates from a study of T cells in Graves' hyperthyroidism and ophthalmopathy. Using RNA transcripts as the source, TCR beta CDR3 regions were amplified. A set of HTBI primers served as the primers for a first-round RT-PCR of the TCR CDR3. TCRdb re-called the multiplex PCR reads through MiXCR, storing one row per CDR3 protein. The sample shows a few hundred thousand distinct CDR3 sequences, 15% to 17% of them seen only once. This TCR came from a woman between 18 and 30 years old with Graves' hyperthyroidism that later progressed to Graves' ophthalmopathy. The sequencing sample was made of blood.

Here the CDR3 reads CASSLILGQGSGLGINYGYTF. Written as DNA, the CDR3 is TGTGCCAGCAGCCTCATTCTGGGACAGGGATCGGGTCTGGGCATTAACTATGGCTACACCTTC. The gene calls are TRBV7-9 and TRBJ1-2; 9 bases agree with TRBD1. J lost 1 base, V lost 5 bases, and 23 bases had no gene match. The CDR3 extends over 21 amino acids. Germline values: CDR1 SEHNR, CDR2 FQNEAQ (reference sequence).